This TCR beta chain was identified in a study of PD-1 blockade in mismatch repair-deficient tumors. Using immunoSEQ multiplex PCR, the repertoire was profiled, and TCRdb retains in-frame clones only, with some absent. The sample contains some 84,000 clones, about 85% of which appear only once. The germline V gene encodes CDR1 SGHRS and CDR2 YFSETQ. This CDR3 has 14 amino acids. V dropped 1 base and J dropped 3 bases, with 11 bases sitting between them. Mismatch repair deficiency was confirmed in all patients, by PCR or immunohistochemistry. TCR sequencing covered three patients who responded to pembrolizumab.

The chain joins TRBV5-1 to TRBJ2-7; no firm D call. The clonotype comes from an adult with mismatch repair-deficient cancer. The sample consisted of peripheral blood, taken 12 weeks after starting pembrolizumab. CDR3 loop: CASSLQRHNYEQYF. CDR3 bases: TGCGCCAGCAGCTTGCAGAGACACAACTACGAGCAGTACTTC.